These 28 T cell receptor beta chains were all obtained from the same sample, sequenced in a study of T-cell memory formation after mild COVID-19. MiXCR was run by TCRdb on the 5' RACE reads, yielding one entry per CDR3 protein. The sample shows approximately 230,000 distinct CDR3 sequences, less than 20% of them seen only once. The sample was PBMCs or a T cell subset sorted from them (not recorded which). These receptors came from a man aged 18 to 29 who had mild COVID-19 (a few samples of this study predate the infection). Cell type and time point are not known.

The chain couples TRBV7-3 to TRBJ2-1, with D unclear. V lost 3 bases and J 6 bases, leaving 9 bases between the germline ends. Germline V gene sequence: CDR1 SGHTA, CDR2 FQGTGA. The CDR3 length is 13 residues. CDR3 DNA sequence: TGTGCCAGCAGCTTGGCTCCCCCCAATGAGCAGTTCTTC. Amino acids: CASSLAPPNEQFF.

The genes are TRBV4-3 and TRBJ2-7; 8 bases are shared with TRBD1. The germline CDR1 and CDR2 sequences are LGHNA and YSLEER. V lost 5 bases to trimming and J lost 5 bases; unmatched junction nucleotides: 5. The CDR3 is made up of 13 amino acids. CDR3 amino acids: CASSATGAHEQYF. The CDR3 DNA sequence: TGCGCCAGCAGCGCGACAGGGGCCCACGAGCAGTACTTC.

The V gene is TRBV7-2, the J gene TRBJ2-1, with D unresolved. The V gene's germline CDR1 is SGHTA and CDR2 FQGNSA. This CDR3 is 14 amino acids long. Trimming took 10 bases from V and 0 from J, leaving 13 bases between them. CDR3 sequence reads: CATRYAGSYNEQFF. As DNA, the CDR3 is TGTGCCACCCGGTACGCCGGCTCCTACAATGAGCAGTTCTTC.

This clonotype was detected a few times. J is TRBJ1-1 and V is TRBV9; D is uncertain. V gave up 5 bases and J gave up 1 base, with 12 bases separating them. The CDR3 totals 14 residues. Looked up from germline, CDR1 is SGDLS and CDR2 is YYNGEE. The CDR3 DNA sequence: TGTGCCAGCAGGCCAGGTTTGGAGAACACTGAAGCTTTCTTT. Residues: CASRPGLENTEAFF.

The V call is TRBV18, the J call TRBJ1-5; perhaps TRBD1 as D (5 bases). V lost 6 bases to trimming and J lost 9 bases, with 9 bases between them. The CDR3 consists of 11 residues. The germline V gene has CDR1 KGHSH and CDR2 LQKENI. Here the CDR3 DNA reads TGTGCCAGCTCCGGGGGAGGGCCCCAGCATTTT. Protein: CASSGGGPQHF.

This clonotype has more than one count but fewer than ten. DNA of the CDR3: TGTGCCAGCAGCTTGGACAGAGTCTACACAGATACGCAGTATTTT. Translating it yields CASSLDRVYTDTQYF. The chain links TRBV5-4 to TRBJ2-3, with unresolved D. Trimming cost V 0 bases and J 2 bases, with 10 bases left between them. This CDR3 comprises 15 residues. Germline lookup yields CDR1 SGHNT and CDR2 YYREEE (reference sequence).

This sequence joins TRBV20-1 and TRBJ1-2, with D possibly matching TRBD1 (5 bases). V lost 0 bases and J 1 base, leaving 18 bases between the germline ends. In germline, CDR1 is DFQATT, CDR2 SNEGSKA (reference sequence). CDR3 size: 17 residues. In DNA, the CDR3 is TGCAGTGCTAGAGATGGGCGGGGCCAAAATCTTAACTATGGCTACACCTTC. Protein: CSARDGRGQNLNYGYTF.

This clonotype was recorded a few times. The chain joins TRBV28 to TRBJ2-7; TRBD1 might be the D (6 bases). CDR1 and CDR2 from the germline V gene are MDHEN and SYDVKM. The CDR3 sequence is 15 residues long. V was shortened by 2 bases and J by 0 bases, with 11 bases between the two germline ends. The CDR3 DNA reads as TGTGCCAGCAGTTTACCGGGACACCTCTCCTACGAGCAGTACGTC. Amino acid sequence: CASSLPGHLSYEQYV.

The table lists this clonotype with a few counts. The V and J genes are TRBV4-2 and TRBJ1-4; D gene uncertain. Per germline, CDR1 LGHNA and CDR2 YNFKEQ. With 1 base removed from V and 7 bases from J, the gap between germline ends came to 16 bases. This CDR3 is 16 amino acids long. The CDR3 loop is CASSQGGNWEGEKLFF. CDR3 sequence (DNA): TGTGCCAGCAGCCAAGGTGGGAACTGGGAGGGTGAAAAACTGTTTTTT.

This clonotype was observed a handful of times. V and J are TRBV3-1 and TRBJ2-3; D is ambiguous. V was cut by 3 bases and J by 1 base, with 5 bases left in between. Germline CDR1 reads LGHDT; CDR2 reads YNNKEL (reference sequence). CDR3 length: 13 amino acids. DNA for the CDR3: TGTGCCAGCAGCCAGGTTCGCACAGATACGCAGTATTTT. It specifies CASSQVRTDTQYF.

The chain combines TRBV2 with TRBJ2-5; weak D call: TRBD2 (5 bases). Germline loops: CDR1 SNHLY, CDR2 FYNNEI. With 6 bases removed from V and 5 bases from J, the gap between germline ends came to 13 bases. This CDR3 is built from 13 residues. As DNA, the CDR3 is TGTGCCAGCAGGGGTCGAGGGTGGGAGACCCAGTACTTC. It yields the protein CASRGRGWETQYF.

This chain connects TRBV4-2 to TRBJ1-1; 7 nucleotides align to TRBD1. This CDR3 is 15 amino acids long. V lost 4 bases and J lost 3; bases outside the gene matches: 8. Germline V gives CDR1 LGHNA, CDR2 YNFKEQ. For the CDR3, the DNA is TGTGCCAGCAGCCCGGGACAGACCTTGGACACTGAAGCTTTCTTT. It is translated as CASSPGQTLDTEAFF.

This clonotype was found a few times. The V gene is TRBV7-9, the J gene TRBJ1-1; 9 bases fit TRBD1. The V and J ends lost 5 bases and 0 bases, in that order; junction bases with no gene match: 7. This CDR3 comprises 16 residues. Germline-derived CDR1 and CDR2 are SEHNR and FQNEAQ (reference sequence). The CDR3: CASSRGTGFMNTEAFF. In DNA form, the CDR3 reads TGTGCCAGCAGCCGGGGGACAGGGTTTATGAACACTGAAGCTTTCTTT. The full variable domain, completed using reference TRBV7-9 and TRBJ1-1, is DTGVSQNPRHKITKRGQNVTFRCDPISEHNRLYWYRQTLGQGPEFLTYFQNEAQLEKSRLLSDRFSAERPKGSFSTLEIQRTEQGDSAMYLCASSRGTGFMNTEAFFGQGTRLTVV.

This rearrangement joins TRBV6-6 to TRBJ1-2; 12 bases align to TRBD1. V gave up 7 bases and J gave up 8 bases; unmatched junction bases: 17. The length of the CDR3 is 17 residues. Germline-derived CDR1 and CDR2 are MNHNY and SVGAGI (reference sequence). The DNA of the CDR3 is TGTGCCAGCAACAACCTATACTCGGGACAGGGGGCGGAAGGCTACACCTTC. This sequence encodes CASNNLYSGQGAEGYTF.

This clonotype was detected only once. V is TRBV7-9 and J is TRBJ1-3, with D possibly matching TRBD1 (6 bases). There are 14 residues in the CDR3. From germline, CDR1 is SEHNR and CDR2 FQNEAQ (reference sequence). V shed 6 bases and J shed 5 bases, with 14 bases lying between them. For the CDR3, the DNA is TGTGCCAGCAGATACCAGGGGATTCGAAACACCATATATTTT. This codes for CASRYQGIRNTIYF.

This clonotype was detected only a few times. Here the CDR3 reads CASRFPLGGIRNTEAFF. The CDR3 DNA follows: TGTGCCAGCCGCTTTCCCCTTGGTGGAATAAGGAACACTGAAGCTTTCTTT. This rearrangement joins TRBV6-2 or TRBV6-3 to TRBJ1-1; no firm D call. CDR1 and CDR2 (germline): MNHEY, SVGEGT. V lost 8 bases, J lost 1 base, and 23 bases lay in between. This CDR3 is 17 amino acids long.

This clonotype was counted only a few times. The chain is built from TRBV7-2 and TRBJ2-2; 10 bases match TRBD1. V was pared by 4 bases and J by 6 bases, with 5 bases of the junction left unmatched. CDR3 length equals 15 residues. Germline assignment: CDR1 SGHTA and CDR2 FQGNSA. The CDR3 DNA reads as TGTGCCAGCAGCTCCCCCGGGACAGGGGCCGGGGAGCTGTTTTTT. Its protein is CASSSPGTGAGELFF.

The chain employs TRBV6-2 or TRBV6-3 and TRBJ1-1; the D gene is possibly TRBD1 (6 bases). The CDR3 has 15 amino acids. The germline V gene has CDR1 MNHEY and CDR2 SVGEGT. The V end lost 5 bases, the J end lost 3 bases, and 16 bases lay between the germline ends. The CDR3 spells CASSGTTGSYTEAFF. In DNA form, the CDR3 reads TGTGCCAGCAGTGGAACGACAGGATCCTACACTGAAGCTTTCTTT.

This clonotype was seen a few times. The CDR3 DNA follows: TGCAGCGGAGGGACACCCTACGAGCAGTACTTC. Residues: CSGGTPYEQYF. The V and J genes are TRBV29-1 and TRBJ2-7; D perhaps matches TRBD1 (6 bases). This CDR3 comprises 11 residues. The V end was cut by 7 bases, the J end by 2 bases, with 9 bases between. In germline, CDR1 is SQVTM, CDR2 ANQGSEA.

This clonotype was seen repeatedly, ten times or more. V is TRBV24-1 and J is TRBJ2-5; D gene unclear. The CDR3 runs to 14 residues. The germline V gene has CDR1 KGHDR and CDR2 SFDVKD. V dropped 4 bases and J dropped 4 bases, with 12 bases sitting between them. The CDR3 DNA reads TGTGCCACCAGTGAACCCAGTCGGCGAGAGACCCAGTACTTC. As protein: CATSEPSRRETQYF.

The chain has TRBV12-3 or TRBV12-4 and TRBJ2-2; D uncertain. The V end was cut by 3 bases, the J end by 4 bases, with 9 bases between. This CDR3 comprises 14 residues. For the CDR3, the DNA is TGTGCCAGCAGTTTCCGATTGGGCACCGGGGAGCTGTTTTTT. It codes for CASSFRLGTGELFF.

This clonotype occurred a few times. The rearrangement joins TRBV15 to TRBJ2-7; no firm D call. Trimming stripped 0 bases from V and 3 bases from J, with 18 bases between. Germline assignment: CDR1 LNHNV and CDR2 YYDKDF (reference sequence). CDR3 length: 17 residues. CDR3 in DNA: TGTGCCACCAGCAGAGATCGTTCCGCGGATCTAATCTACGAGCAGTACGTC. Protein product: CATSRDRSADLIYEQYV.

This clonotype showed up just a few times. The J gene is TRBJ1-2, the V gene TRBV29-1; 10 bases match TRBD1. Germline CDR1 reads SQVTM; CDR2 reads ANQGSEA. Unmatched junction bases numbered 9, after V lost 4 bases and J lost 10 bases. The CDR3 sequence is 13 residues long. CDR3 protein: CSVGVGQGNSYTF. The CDR3 nucleotides read TGCAGCGTTGGTGTGGGACAGGGGAATTCCTACACCTTC.

This sequence joins TRBV6-5 and TRBJ2-5; D unclear. Germline values: CDR1 MNHEY, CDR2 SVGAGI. The V and J ends lost 0 bases and 5 bases respectively, with 13 bases between them. The CDR3 is made up of 15 amino acids. CDR3 coding DNA: TGTGCCAGCAGTTACTCCTTCGGGTCGGTGGAGACCCAGTACTTC. It translates to CASSYSFGSVETQYF.

This chain uses TRBV4-3 with TRBJ1-1, with 9 bases that match TRBD1. This CDR3 comprises 18 residues. Trimming took 0 bases from V and 5 from J; bases not matched to a gene: 13. Germline-derived CDR1 and CDR2 are LGHNA and YSLEER. The CDR3 sequence is CASSQEIRDRDWITEAFF. DNA for the CDR3: TGCGCCAGCAGCCAAGAAATTCGGGACAGGGATTGGATAACTGAAGCTTTCTTT.

This clonotype has just a few counts. This chain links TRBV5-5 with TRBJ2-2, with D maybe TRBD2 (6 bases). Trimming cost V 7 bases and J 7 bases, with 11 bases left between them. CDR3 length: 12 amino acids. Germline V gene data show CDR1 as SGHKS and CDR2 as YYEKEE (reference sequence). The CDR3 sequence is CASGRRGGELFF. The CDR3 DNA reads as TGTGCCAGCGGACGGAGGGGCGGGGAGCTGTTTTTT.

This clonotype occurred a few times. The rearrangement links TRBV20-1 to TRBJ2-3; D may be TRBD1 (5 bases). The CDR3 loop spans 14 amino acids. The germline V and J ends were trimmed by 4 bases and 5 bases, with 16 bases remaining between them. The germline V gene has CDR1 DFQATT and CDR2 SNEGSKA (reference sequence). CDR3 sequence reads: CSAINGAKGDTQYF. The DNA for the CDR3 is TGCAGTGCTATTAATGGGGCCAAGGGAGATACGCAGTATTTT.

For the CDR3, the DNA is TGTGCCTATTATCAGGGAAATGGCTACACCTTC. Protein product: CAYYQGNGYTF. V and J are TRBV7-9 and TRBJ1-2, with D possibly TRBD1 on 5 matching bases. The CDR3 covers 11 residues. Trimming took 11 bases from V and 6 from J, leaving 13 bases between them. Germline-derived CDR1 and CDR2 are SEHNR and FQNEAQ (reference sequence).